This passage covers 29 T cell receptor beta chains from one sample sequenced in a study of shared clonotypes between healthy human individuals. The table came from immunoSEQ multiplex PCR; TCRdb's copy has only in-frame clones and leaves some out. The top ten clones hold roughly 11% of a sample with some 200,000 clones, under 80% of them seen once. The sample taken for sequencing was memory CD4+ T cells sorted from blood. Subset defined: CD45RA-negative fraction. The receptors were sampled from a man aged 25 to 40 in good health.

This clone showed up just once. CDR3 region: CASSTRGAPADTQYF. In DNA form, the CDR3 reads TGTGCCAGCAGCACCCGAGGGGCGCCGGCAGATACGCAGTATTTT. The chain links TRBV7-9 to TRBJ2-3; the D gene could be TRBD1 or TRBD2 (5 bases each). Trimming removed 5 bases at V and 4 bases at J, with 16 bases between. The germline CDR1 and CDR2 sequences are SEHNR and FQNEAQ (reference sequence). The CDR3 covers 15 residues.

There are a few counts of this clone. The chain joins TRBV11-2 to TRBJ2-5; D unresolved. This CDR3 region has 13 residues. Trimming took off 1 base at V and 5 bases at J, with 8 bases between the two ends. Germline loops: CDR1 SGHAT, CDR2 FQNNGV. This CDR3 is CASSLVPLETQYF. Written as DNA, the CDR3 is TGTGCCAGCAGCTTAGTACCCCTGGAGACCCAGTACTTC.

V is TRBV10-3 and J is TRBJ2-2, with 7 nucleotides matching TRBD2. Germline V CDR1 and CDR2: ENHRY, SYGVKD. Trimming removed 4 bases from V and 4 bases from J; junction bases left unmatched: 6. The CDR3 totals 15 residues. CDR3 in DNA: TGTGCCATCAGTGGGTCTAGCGGTGTCACCGGGGAGCTGTTTTTT. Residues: CAISGSSGVTGELFF.

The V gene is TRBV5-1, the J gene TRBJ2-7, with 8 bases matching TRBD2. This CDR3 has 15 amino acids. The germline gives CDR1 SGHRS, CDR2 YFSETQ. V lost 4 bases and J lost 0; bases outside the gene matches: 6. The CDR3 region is CASSHTSGSSYEQYF. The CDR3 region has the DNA TGCGCCAGCAGCCATACTAGCGGTAGCTCCTACGAGCAGTACTTC.

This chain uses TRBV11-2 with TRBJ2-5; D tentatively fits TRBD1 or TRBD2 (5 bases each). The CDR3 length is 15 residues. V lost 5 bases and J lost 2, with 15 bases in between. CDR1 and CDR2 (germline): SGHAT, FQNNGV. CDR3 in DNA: TGTGCCAGCAGCCCCTTCGGGACGGAACAAGAGACCCAGTACTTC. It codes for CASSPFGTEQETQYF.

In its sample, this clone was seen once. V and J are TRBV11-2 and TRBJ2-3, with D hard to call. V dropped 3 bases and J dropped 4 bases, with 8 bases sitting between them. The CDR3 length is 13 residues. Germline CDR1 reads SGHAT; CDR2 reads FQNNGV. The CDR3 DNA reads TGTGCCAGCAGCTTCTATGGGGCAGATACGCAGTATTTT. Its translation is CASSFYGADTQYF.

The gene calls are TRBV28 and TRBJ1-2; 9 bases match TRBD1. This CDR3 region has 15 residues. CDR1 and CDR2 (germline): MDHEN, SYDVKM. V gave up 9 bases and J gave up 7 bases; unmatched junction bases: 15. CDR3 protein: CASKKNRGRLGGYTF. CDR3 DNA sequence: TGTGCCAGTAAAAAAAACAGGGGGCGCTTGGGTGGCTACACCTTC.

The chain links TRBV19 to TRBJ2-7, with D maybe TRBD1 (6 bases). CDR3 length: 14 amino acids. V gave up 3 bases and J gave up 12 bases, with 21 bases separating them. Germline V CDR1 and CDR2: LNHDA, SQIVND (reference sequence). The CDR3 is CASSISWTDPPWYF. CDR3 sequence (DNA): TGTGCCAGTAGTATCTCCTGGACAGACCCCCCTTGGTACTTC.

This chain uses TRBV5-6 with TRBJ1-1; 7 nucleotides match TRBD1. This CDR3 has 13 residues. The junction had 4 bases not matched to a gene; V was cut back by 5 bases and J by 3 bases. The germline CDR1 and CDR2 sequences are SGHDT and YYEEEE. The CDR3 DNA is TGTGCCAGCAGGGGGACAGAATACACTGAAGCTTTCTTT. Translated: CASRGTEYTEAFF.

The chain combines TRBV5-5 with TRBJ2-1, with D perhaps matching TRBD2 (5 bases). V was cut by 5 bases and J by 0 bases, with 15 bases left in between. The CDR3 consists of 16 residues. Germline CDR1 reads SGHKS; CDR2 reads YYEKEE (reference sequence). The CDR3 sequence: CASSRTLLNSYNEQFF. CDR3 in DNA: TGTGCCAGCAGTCGGACTCTCCTCAACTCCTACAATGAGCAGTTCTTC. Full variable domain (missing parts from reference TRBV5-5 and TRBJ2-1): DAGVTQSPTHLIKTRGQQVTLRCSPISGHKSVSWYQQVLGQGPQFIFQYYEKEERGRGNFPDRFSARQFPNYSSELNVNALLLGDSALYLCASSRTLLNSYNEQFFGPGTRLTVL.

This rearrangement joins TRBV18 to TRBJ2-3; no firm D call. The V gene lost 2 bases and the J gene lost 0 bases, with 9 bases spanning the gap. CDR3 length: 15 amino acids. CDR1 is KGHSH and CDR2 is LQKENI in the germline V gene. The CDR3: CASSPGKPSTDTQYF. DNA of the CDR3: TGTGCCAGCTCACCAGGGAAGCCTAGCACAGATACGCAGTATTTT.

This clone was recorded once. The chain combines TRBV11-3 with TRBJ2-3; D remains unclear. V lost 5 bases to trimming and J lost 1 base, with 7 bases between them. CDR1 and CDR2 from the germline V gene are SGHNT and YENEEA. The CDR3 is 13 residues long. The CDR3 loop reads CASSPFGTDTQYF. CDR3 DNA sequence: TGTGCCAGCAGCCCATTCGGCACAGATACGCAGTATTTT. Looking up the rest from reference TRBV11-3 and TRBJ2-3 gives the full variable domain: EAGVVQSPRYKIIEKKQPVAFWCNPISGHNTLYWYLQNLGQGPELLIRYENEEAVDDSQLPKDRFSAERLKGVDSTLKIQPAELGDSAVYLCASSPFGTDTQYFGPGTRLTVL.

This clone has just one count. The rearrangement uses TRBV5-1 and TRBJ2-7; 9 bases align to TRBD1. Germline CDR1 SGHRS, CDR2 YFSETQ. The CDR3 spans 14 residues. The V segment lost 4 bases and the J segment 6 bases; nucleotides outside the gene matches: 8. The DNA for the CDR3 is TGCGCCAGCAGCGAGGGACAGGGAGGGGCCGAGCAGTACTTC. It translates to CASSEGQGGAEQYF.

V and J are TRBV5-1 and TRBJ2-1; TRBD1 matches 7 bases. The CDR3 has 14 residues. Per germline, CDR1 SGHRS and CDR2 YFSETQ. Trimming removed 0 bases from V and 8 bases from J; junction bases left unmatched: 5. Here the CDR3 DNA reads TGCGCCAGCAGCTTGGCCGGGACAGAGGATGAGCAGTTCTTC. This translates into CASSLAGTEDEQFF.

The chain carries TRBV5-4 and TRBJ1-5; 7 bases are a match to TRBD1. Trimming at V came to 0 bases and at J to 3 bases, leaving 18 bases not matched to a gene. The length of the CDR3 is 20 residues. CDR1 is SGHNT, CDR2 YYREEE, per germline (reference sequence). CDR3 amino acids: CASSLEGAAYLLEINQPQHF. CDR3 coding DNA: TGTGCCAGCAGCTTGGAGGGGGCAGCCTACCTCCTTGAAATCAATCAGCCCCAGCATTTT.

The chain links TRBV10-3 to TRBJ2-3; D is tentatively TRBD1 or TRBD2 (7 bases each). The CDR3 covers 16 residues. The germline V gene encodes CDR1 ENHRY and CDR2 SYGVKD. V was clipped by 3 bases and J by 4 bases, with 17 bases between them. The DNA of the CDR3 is TGTGCCATCAGTGATCAGGGGGGGGCTCCTCCAGATACGCAGTATTTT. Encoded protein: CAISDQGGAPPDTQYF.

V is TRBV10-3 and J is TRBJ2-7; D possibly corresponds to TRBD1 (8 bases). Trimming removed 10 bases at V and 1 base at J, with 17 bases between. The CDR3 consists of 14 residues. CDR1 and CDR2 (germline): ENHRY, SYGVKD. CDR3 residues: CATSGTGLSYEQYF. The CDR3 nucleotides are TGTGCCACGAGCGGGACAGGTCTTTCCTACGAGCAGTACTTC.

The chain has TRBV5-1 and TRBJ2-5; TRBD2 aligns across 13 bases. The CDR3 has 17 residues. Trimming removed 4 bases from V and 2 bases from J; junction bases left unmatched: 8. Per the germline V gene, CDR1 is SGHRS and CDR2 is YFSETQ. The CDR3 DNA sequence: TGCGCCAGCAGCGTGGGACTAGCGGGGAACATACAAGAGACCCAGTACTTC. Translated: CASSVGLAGNIQETQYF.

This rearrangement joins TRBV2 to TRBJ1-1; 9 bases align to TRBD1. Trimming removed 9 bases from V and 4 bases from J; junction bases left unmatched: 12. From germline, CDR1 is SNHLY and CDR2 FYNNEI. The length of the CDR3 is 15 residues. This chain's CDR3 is CASSQRGTGSTEAFF. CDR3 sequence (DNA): TGTGCCAGTTCCCAGAGGGGGACAGGGTCCACTGAAGCTTTCTTT.

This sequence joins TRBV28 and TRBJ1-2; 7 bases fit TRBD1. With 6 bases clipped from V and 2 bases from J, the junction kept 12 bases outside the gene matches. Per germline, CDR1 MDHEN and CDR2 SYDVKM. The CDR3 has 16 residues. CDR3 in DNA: TGTGCCAGCAGACACACAGGGGCGCGGGTAAACTATGGCTACACCTTC. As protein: CASRHTGARVNYGYTF.

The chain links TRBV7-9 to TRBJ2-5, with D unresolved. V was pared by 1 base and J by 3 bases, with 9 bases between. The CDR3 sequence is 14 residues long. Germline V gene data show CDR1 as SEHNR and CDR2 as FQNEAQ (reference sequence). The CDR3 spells CASSLGPAEETQYF. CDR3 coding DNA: TGTGCCAGCAGCTTAGGACCAGCAGAAGAGACCCAGTACTTC.

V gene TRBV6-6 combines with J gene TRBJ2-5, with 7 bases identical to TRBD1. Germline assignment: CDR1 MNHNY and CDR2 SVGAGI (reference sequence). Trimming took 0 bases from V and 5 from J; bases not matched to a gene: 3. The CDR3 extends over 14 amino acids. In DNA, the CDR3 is TGTGCCAGCAGTTACTCTGGACAGGCCGAGACCCAGTACTTC. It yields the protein CASSYSGQAETQYF.

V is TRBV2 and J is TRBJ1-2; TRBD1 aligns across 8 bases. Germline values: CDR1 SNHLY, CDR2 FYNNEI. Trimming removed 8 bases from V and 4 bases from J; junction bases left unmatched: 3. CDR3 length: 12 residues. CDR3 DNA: TGTGCCAGCCTCGGGACAGGCTATGGCTACACCTTC. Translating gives CASLGTGYGYTF. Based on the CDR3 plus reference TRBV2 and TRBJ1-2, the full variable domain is EPEVTQTPSHQVTQMGQEVILRCVPISNHLYFYWYRQILGQKVEFLVSFYNNEISEKSEIFDDQFSVERPDGSNFTLKIRSTKLEDSAMYFCASLGTGYGYTFGSGTRLTVV.

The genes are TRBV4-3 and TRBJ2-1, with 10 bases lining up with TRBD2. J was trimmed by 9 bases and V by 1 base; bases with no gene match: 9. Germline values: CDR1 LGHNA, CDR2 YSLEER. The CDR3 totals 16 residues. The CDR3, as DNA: TGCGCCAGCAGCCAAGGGGATAGCGGGAGGATGGCTGAGCAGTTCTTC. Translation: CASSQGDSGRMAEQFF.

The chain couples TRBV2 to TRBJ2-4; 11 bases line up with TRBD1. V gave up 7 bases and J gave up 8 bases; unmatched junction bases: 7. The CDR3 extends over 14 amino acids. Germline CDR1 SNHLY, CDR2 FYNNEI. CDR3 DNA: TGTGCCAGCAAAGGGGACAGGGGGTCGGACATTCAGTACTTC. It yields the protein CASKGDRGSDIQYF.

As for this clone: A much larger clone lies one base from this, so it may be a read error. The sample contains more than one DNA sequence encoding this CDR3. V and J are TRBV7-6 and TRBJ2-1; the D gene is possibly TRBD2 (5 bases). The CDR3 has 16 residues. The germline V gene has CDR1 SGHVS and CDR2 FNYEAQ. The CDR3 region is CASSLKGTSHHNEQFF. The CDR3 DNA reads TGTGCCAGCAGCTTAAAAGGTACTAGTCACCACAATGAACAGTTCTTC. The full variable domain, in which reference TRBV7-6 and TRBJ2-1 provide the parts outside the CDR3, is GAGVSQSPRYKVTKRGQDVALRCDPISGHVSLYWYRQALGQGPEFLTYFNYEAQQDKSGLPNDRFSAERPEGSISTLTIQRTEQRDSAMYRCASSLKGTSHHNEQFFGPGTRLTVL.

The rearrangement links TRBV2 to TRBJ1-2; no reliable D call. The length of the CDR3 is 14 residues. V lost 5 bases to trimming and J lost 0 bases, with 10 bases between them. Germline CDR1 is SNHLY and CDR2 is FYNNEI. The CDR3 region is CASSSQSTNYGYTF. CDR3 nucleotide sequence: TGTGCCAGCAGTTCCCAGAGTACTAACTATGGCTACACCTTC.

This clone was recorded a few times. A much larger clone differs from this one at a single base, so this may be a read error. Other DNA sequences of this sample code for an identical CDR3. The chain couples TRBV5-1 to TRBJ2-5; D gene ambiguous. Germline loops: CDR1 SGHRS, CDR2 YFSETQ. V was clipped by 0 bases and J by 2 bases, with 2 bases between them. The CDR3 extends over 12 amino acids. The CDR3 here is CASSLDQETQYF. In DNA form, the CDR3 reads TGCGCCAGCAGCTTGGATCAAGAGACCCAGTACTTC.

The CDR3 protein is CASSQGLDYSYEQYF. Here the CDR3 DNA reads TGCGCCAGCAGCCAAGGTCTGGACTACTCCTACGAGCAGTACTTC. The chain is built from TRBV4-1 and TRBJ2-7, with a tentative D call TRBD2 (6 bases). Trimming removed 1 base at V and 0 bases at J, with 10 bases between. This CDR3 has 15 amino acids. The germline V gene has CDR1 MGHRA and CDR2 YSYEKL.